This note documents a single T cell receptor beta chain sequence. Its specificity is not known. The study ran its PCR with 60 Vbeta and 13 Jbeta primers. TCRdb's table, derived via immunoSEQ multiplex PCR, lists solely in-frame clones and lacks some. Among hundreds of thousands of clones listed, more than 55% were seen once. The data were taken from a study of cytomegalovirus exposure and HLA in healthy donors. Study-level points and caveats: TRBV6-2, TRBV6-3 and some other V segments were unresolvable in 87-base-pair reads. At a 0.05 false discovery rate, a later analysis found some 18,000 TCR beta sequences to be associated with HLA alleles. The study designated about 180 TCR beta chains cytomegalovirus-associated. Most of the TCR beta V segments (in an earlier analysis) were productive either about 90% or about 30% of the time.

Per germline, CDR1 MNHEY and CDR2 SMNVEV (reference sequence). The CDR3 has 13 residues. The V end was cut by 6 bases, the J end by 7 bases, with 12 bases between. The sequence was collected from a female donor in good health and CMV-seronegative. This chain connects TRBV27 to TRBJ1-4, with a possible D match to TRBD1 (5 bases). The sequencing input was PBMCs. DNA of the CDR3: TGTGCCAGCAGCCTCTACGACAGTGAAAAACTGTTTTTT. It specifies CASSLYDSEKLFF.